This T cell receptor (beta chain) was profiled in a study of early T cells in non-severe SARS-CoV-2 infection. Points from the study as a whole: Matching results from VDJdb favored anti-spike CD8 responses, leaving private and CD4 specificities undetected.

In the library, individual cDNA molecules carried attached unique molecular identifiers. TCRdb itself ran the 5' RACE reads through MiXCR, one entry per CDR3 protein. The table includes 60,000 to 65,000 distinct CDR3 sequences, around 12% detected once. This clonotype was counted a few times. Its matching antigen is unknown. The TCR was taken from an adult who was a healthcare worker with PCR-confirmed SARS-CoV-2 infection or an uninfected control (not recorded which). The specimen was whole blood.

CDR3 amino acids: CASSIRGTGAISSYNEQFF. The CDR3 DNA reads as TGTGCCAGTAGTATCAGGGGGACAGGGGCCATAAGCTCCTACAATGAGCAGTTCTTC. This chain links TRBV19 with TRBJ2-1; 10 bases agree with TRBD1. The CDR3 covers 19 residues. Germline V gene sequence: CDR1 LNHDA, CDR2 SQIVND (reference sequence). V trimming: 3 bases; J trimming: 0 bases; junction bases outside the gene matches: 11.